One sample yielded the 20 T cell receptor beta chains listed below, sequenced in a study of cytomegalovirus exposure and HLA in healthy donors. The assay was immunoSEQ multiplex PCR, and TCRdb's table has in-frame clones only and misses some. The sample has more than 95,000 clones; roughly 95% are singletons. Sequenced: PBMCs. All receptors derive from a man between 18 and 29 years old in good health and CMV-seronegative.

The DNA for the CDR3 is TGTGCCAGCATGACAGACAATAGCAATCAGCCCCAGCATTTT. Protein: CASMTDNSNQPQHF. The chain couples TRBV2 to TRBJ1-5; a possible D gene is TRBD1 (5 bases). This CDR3 is built from 14 residues. From germline, CDR1 is SNHLY and CDR2 FYNNEI. V gave up 7 bases and J gave up 0 bases, with 10 bases separating them.

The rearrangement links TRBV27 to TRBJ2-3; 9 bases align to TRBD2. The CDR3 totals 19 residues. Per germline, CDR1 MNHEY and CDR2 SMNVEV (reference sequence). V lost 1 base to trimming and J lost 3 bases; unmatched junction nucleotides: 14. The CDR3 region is CASSLYPFPREGLTDTQYF. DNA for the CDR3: TGTGCCAGCAGTTTATACCCCTTCCCGCGGGAGGGCCTTACAGATACGCAGTATTTT.

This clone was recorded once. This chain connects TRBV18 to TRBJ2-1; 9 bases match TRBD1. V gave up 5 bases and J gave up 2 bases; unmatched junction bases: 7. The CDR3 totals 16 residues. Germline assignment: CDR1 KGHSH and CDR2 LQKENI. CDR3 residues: CASSVLQGAAYNEQFF. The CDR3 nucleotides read TGTGCCAGCTCAGTCCTACAGGGGGCGGCCTACAATGAGCAGTTCTTC.

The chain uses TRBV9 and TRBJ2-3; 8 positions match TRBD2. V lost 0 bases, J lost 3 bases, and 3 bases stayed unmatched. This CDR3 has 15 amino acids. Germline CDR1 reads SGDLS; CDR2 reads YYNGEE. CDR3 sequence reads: CASSVGLAQTDTQYF. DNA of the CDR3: TGTGCCAGCAGCGTAGGACTAGCGCAGACAGATACGCAGTATTTT.

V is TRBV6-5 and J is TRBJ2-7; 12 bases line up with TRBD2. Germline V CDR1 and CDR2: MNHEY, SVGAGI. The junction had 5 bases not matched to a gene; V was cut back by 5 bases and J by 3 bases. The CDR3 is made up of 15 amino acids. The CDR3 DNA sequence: TGTGCCAGCAGTCGACTAGCGGGAGACTTCTACGAGCAGTACTTC. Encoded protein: CASSRLAGDFYEQYF.

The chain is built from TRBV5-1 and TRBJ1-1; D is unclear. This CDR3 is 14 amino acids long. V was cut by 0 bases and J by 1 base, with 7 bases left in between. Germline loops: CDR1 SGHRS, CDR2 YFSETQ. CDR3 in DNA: TGCGCCAGCAGCTTGGCCGGGGAGAACACTGAAGCTTTCTTT. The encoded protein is CASSLAGENTEAFF.

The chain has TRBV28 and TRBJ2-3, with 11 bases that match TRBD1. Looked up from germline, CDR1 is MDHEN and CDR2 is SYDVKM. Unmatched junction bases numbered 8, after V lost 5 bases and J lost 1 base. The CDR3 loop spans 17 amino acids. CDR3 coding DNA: TGTGCCAGCAGTCTCGGACAGGGGGCTACTGGCACAGATACGCAGTATTTT. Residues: CASSLGQGATGTDTQYF.

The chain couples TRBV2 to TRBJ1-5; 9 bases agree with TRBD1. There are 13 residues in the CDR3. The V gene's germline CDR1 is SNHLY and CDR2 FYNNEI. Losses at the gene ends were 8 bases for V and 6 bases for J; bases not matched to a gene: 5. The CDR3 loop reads CASQGQGSQPQHF. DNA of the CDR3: TGTGCCAGCCAGGGACAGGGCAGTCAGCCCCAGCATTTT.

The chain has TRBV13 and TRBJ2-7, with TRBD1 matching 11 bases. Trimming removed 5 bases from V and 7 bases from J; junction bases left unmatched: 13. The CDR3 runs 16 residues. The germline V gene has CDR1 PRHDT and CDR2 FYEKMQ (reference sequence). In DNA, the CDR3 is TGTGCCAGCAGCCTAGCAACCGGGACAGGGGGGATTGAGCAGTACTTC. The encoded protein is CASSLATGTGGIEQYF.

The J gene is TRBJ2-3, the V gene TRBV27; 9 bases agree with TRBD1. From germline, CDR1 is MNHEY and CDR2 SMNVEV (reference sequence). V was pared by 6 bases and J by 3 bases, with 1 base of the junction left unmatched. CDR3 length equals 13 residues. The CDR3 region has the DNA TGTGCCAGCAGGACAGGGGGTACAGATACGCAGTATTTT. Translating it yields CASRTGGTDTQYF.

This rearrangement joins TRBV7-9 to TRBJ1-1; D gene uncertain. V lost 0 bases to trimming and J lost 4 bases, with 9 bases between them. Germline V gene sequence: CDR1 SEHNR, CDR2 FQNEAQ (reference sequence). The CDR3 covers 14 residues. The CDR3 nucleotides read TGTGCCAGCAGCTTAGCTGAACGGAGCACTGAAGCTTTCTTT. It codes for CASSLAERSTEAFF.

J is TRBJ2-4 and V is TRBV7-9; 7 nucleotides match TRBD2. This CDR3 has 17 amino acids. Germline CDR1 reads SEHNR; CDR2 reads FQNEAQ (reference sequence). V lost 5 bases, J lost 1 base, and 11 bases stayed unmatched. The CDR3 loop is CASSQPGGREAKNIQYF. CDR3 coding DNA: TGTGCCAGCAGCCAGCCGGGGGGACGGGAGGCCAAAAACATTCAGTACTTC.

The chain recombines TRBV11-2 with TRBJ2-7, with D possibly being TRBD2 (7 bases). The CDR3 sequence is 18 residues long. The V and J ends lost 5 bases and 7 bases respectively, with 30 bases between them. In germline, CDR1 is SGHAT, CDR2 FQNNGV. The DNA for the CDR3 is TGTGCCAGCAGCCAGGGGAGCGGGGTCGGGAGATCCTCAGCAGAGCAGTACTTC. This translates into CASSQGSGVGRSSAEQYF.

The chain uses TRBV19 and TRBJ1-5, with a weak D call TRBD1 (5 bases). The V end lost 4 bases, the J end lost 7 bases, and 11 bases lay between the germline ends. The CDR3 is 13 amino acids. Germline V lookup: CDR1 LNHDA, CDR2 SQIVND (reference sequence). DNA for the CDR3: TGTGCCAGTAGTAATGGAGGGGACCAGCCCCAGCATTTT. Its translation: CASSNGGDQPQHF.

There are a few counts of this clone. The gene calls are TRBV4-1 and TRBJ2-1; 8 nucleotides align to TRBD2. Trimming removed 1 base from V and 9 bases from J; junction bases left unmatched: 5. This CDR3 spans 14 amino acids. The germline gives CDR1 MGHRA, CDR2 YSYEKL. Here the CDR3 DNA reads TGCGCCAGCAGCCAAGTTACAGCGGGAGCTGAGCAGTTCTTC. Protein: CASSQVTAGAEQFF.

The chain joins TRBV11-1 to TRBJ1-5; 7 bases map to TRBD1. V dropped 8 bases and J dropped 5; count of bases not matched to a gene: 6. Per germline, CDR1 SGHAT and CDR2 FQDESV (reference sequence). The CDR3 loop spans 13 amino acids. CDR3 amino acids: CASAGTVDQPQHF. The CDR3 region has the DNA TGTGCCAGCGCCGGGACAGTGGATCAGCCCCAGCATTTT.

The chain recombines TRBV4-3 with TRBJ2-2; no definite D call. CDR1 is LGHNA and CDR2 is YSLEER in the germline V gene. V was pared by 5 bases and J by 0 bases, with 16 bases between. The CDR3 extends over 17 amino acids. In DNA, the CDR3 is TGCGCCAGCAGCAACCAGTGGTTGACAACGAACACCGGGGAGCTGTTTTTT. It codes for CASSNQWLTTNTGELFF.

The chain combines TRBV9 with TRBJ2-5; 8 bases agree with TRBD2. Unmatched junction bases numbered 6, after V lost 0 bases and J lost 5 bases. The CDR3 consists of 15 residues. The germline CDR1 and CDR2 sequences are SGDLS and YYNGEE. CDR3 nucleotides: TGTGCCAGCAGCGTAGTCAGCGGGAGCGGCGAGACCCAGTACTTC. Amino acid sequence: CASSVVSGSGETQYF.

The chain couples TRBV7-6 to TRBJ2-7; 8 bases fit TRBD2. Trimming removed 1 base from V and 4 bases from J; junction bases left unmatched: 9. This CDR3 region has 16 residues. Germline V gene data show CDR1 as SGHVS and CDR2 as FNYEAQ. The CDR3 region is CASSLGDSREVYEQYF. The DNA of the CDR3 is TGTGCCAGCAGCTTAGGGGACTCGCGGGAGGTTTACGAGCAGTACTTC.

Here the CDR3 reads CASSVGTQYYEQYF. The CDR3 DNA sequence: TGCGCCAGCAGCGTCGGGACTCAATACTACGAGCAGTACTTC. The chain uses TRBV4-3 and TRBJ2-7; weak D call: TRBD2 (6 bases). The CDR3 totals 14 residues. V lost 5 bases, J lost 3 bases, and 14 bases lay in between. CDR1 is LGHNA and CDR2 is YSLEER in the germline V gene.